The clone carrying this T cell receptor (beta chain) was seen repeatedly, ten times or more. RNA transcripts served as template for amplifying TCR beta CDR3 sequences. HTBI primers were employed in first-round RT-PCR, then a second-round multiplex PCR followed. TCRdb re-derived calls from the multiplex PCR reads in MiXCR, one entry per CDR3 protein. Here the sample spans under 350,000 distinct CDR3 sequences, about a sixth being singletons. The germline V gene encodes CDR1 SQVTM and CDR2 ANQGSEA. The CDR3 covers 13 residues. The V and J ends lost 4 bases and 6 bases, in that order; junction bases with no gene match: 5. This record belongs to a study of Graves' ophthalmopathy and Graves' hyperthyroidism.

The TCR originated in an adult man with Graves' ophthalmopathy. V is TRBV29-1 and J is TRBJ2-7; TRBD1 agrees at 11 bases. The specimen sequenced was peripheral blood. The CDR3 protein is CSVGGTGGREQYF. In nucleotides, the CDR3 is TGCAGCGTTGGGGGGACAGGGGGACGCGAGCAGTACTTC.